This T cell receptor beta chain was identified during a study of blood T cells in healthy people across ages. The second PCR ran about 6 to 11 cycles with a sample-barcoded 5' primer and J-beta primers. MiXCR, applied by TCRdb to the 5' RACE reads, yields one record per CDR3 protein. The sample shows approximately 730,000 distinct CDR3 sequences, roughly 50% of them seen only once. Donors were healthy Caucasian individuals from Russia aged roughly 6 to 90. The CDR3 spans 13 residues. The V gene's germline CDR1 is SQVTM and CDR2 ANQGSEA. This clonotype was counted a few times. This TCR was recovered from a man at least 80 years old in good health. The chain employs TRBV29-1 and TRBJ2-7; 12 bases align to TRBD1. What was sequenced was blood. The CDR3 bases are TGCAGTGTGGGACAGGGGGCGATTTTCGAGCAGTACTTC. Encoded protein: CSVGQGAIFEQYF.